These 13 T cell receptor beta chains originate from one sample sequenced in a study of cytomegalovirus exposure and HLA in healthy donors. TCRdb's copy holds only in-frame clones and misses some; the assay was immunoSEQ multiplex PCR. The repertoire holds roughly 180,000 clones, with approximately 84% as singletons. The sample taken for sequencing was PBMCs. All receptors derive from a man younger than 35 in good health and CMV-seropositive.

In its sample, this clone was seen a few times. Here the CDR3 reads CASSQGWAEAFF. CDR3 in DNA: TGTGCCAGCAGCCAGGGATGGGCTGAAGCTTTCTTT. The chain is built from TRBV2 and TRBJ1-1, with D possibly TRBD1 on 5 matching bases. V was shortened by 6 bases and J by 6 bases, with 11 bases between the two germline ends. This CDR3 region has 12 residues. Per germline, CDR1 SNHLY and CDR2 FYNNEI.

The CDR3 loop reads CATSLDLSGAYEQYF. The CDR3 DNA reads TGTGCCACCAGCCTTGACCTCTCCGGGGCCTACGAGCAGTACTTC. The chain uses TRBV15 and TRBJ2-7; a weak D match, TRBD2 (5 bases). The CDR3 extends over 15 amino acids. V was shortened by 5 bases and J by 2 bases, with 16 bases between the two germline ends. CDR1 is LNHNV, CDR2 YYDKDF, per germline (reference sequence).

This clone was observed a handful of times. J is TRBJ1-5 and V is TRBV27; D not certain. Trimming cost V 2 bases and J 3 bases, with 5 bases left between them. The CDR3 has 13 residues. The germline V gene has CDR1 MNHEY and CDR2 SMNVEV (reference sequence). CDR3: CASSLNYNQPQHF. The CDR3 nucleotides read TGTGCCAGCAGTTTAAATTACAATCAGCCCCAGCATTTT.

This clone has only a few counts. The chain links TRBV19 to TRBJ2-1; perhaps TRBD1 as D (6 bases). Germline CDR1 LNHDA, CDR2 SQIVND (reference sequence). This CDR3 has 15 residues. Trimming removed 5 bases at V and 1 base at J, with 12 bases between. The CDR3 DNA sequence: TGTGCCAGTAGTGCGAGCAGGGGATCCTACAATGAGCAGTTCTTC. This codes for CASSASRGSYNEQFF.

This chain joins TRBV29-1 and TRBJ1-1; D may be TRBD1 (5 bases). Trimming removed 4 bases from V and 5 bases from J, with 14 bases in between. Germline V lookup: CDR1 SQVTM, CDR2 ANQGSEA. CDR3 length: 13 amino acids. CDR3 loop: CSVASLRVTEAFF. CDR3 DNA sequence: TGCAGCGTTGCCTCCCTCAGGGTAACTGAAGCTTTCTTT.

This clone was seen a single time. This rearrangement joins TRBV19 to TRBJ2-7; a weak D match, TRBD1 (5 bases). Germline CDR1 reads LNHDA; CDR2 reads SQIVND (reference sequence). V lost 2 bases and J 3 bases, leaving 14 bases between the germline ends. The CDR3 extends over 15 amino acids. The DNA of the CDR3 is TGTGCCAGTAGTATAAGGGGCGGCCGCGACTACGAGCAGTACTTC. Translating gives CASSIRGGRDYEQYF.

V usage is TRBV5-5 and J usage is TRBJ2-3, with a possible D match to TRBD1 (6 bases). The CDR3 sequence is 14 residues long. From germline, CDR1 is SGHKS and CDR2 YYEKEE (reference sequence). The V and J ends lost 3 bases and 6 bases respectively, with 14 bases between them. DNA for the CDR3: TGTGCCAGCAGCTCTCCGGGACACACGGATACGCAGTATTTT. Translated: CASSSPGHTDTQYF.

This chain joins TRBV30 and TRBJ2-5; 8 nucleotides align to TRBD2. CDR3 length: 17 residues. V shed 0 bases, J shed 5 bases, and the junction held 14 bases outside the gene matches. Germline CDR1 and CDR2: GTSNPN and SVGIG (reference sequence). For the CDR3, the DNA is TGTGCCTGGAGTGTTTCTAGGAGCGGGAGAAGGTTCGAGACCCAGTACTTC. Its translation is CAWSVSRSGRRFETQYF. Full variable domain (rest looked up from reference TRBV30 and TRBJ2-5): SQTIHQWPATLVQPVGSPLSLECTVEGTSNPNLYWYRQAAGRGLQLLFYSVGIGQISSEVPQNLSASRPQDRQFILSSKKLLLSDSGFYLCAWSVSRSGRRFETQYFGPGTRLLVL.

The rearrangement links TRBV27 to TRBJ2-3, with 10 bases identical to TRBD2. The CDR3 spans 15 residues. Losses at the gene ends were 2 bases for V and 2 bases for J; bases not matched to a gene: 1. Germline loops: CDR1 MNHEY, CDR2 SMNVEV (reference sequence). This CDR3 is CASSLSGRDTDTQYF. CDR3 nucleotides: TGTGCCAGCAGTTTAAGCGGGAGGGACACAGATACGCAGTATTTT.

The V call is TRBV5-1, the J call TRBJ2-3; TRBD2 matches 10 bases. The J segment lost 1 base and the V segment lost 0 bases, leaving 5 bases of the junction unmatched. The CDR3 sequence is 17 residues long. Germline CDR1 and CDR2: SGHRS and YFSETQ. CDR3 coding DNA: TGCGCCAGCAGCTTGGGTCTTAGCGGGAGGCGCACAGATACGCAGTATTTT. Residues: CASSLGLSGRRTDTQYF.

The V call is TRBV7-2, the J call TRBJ2-7; the D gene is possibly TRBD2 (5 bases). Trimming took 8 bases from V and 0 from J, leaving 14 bases between them. Looked up from germline, CDR1 is SGHTA and CDR2 is FQGNSA. This CDR3 spans 14 amino acids. The CDR3 loop is CASGRGASSYEQYF. CDR3 nucleotide sequence: TGTGCCAGCGGCCGGGGTGCCAGCTCCTACGAGCAGTACTTC. Using reference TRBV7-2 and TRBJ2-7 for the parts outside the CDR3, the full variable domain is GAGVSQSPSNKVTEKGKDVELRCDPISGHTALYWYRQSLGQGLEFLIYFQGNSAPDKSGLPSDRFSAERTGGSVSTLTIQRTQQEDSAVYLCASGRGASSYEQYFGPGTRLTVT.

This chain links TRBV27 with TRBJ1-4; 7 bases are a match to TRBD1. Per germline, CDR1 MNHEY and CDR2 SMNVEV (reference sequence). V was pared by 6 bases and J by 0 bases, with 19 bases of the junction left unmatched. The CDR3 runs 20 residues. CDR3 protein: CASSRIRDRLEFATNEKLFF. The CDR3 DNA reads as TGTGCCAGCAGCCGTATCCGGGACAGACTTGAATTTGCAACTAATGAAAAACTGTTTTTT. Full variable domain (missing parts from reference TRBV27 and TRBJ1-4): EAQVTQNPRYLITVTGKKLTVTCSQNMNHEYMSWYRQDPGLGLRQIYYSMNVEVTDKGDVPEGYKVSRKEKRNFPLILESPSPNQTSLYFCASSRIRDRLEFATNEKLFFGSGTQLSVL.

The rearrangement uses TRBV28 and TRBJ1-1; the match to TRBD1 covers 10 bases. The V gene's germline CDR1 is MDHEN and CDR2 SYDVKM. This CDR3 has 15 amino acids. V shed 3 bases and J 3 bases; nucleotides not matched to a gene: 4. The CDR3 sequence is CASSFPGTGDTEAFF. The CDR3, as DNA: TGTGCCAGCAGTTTCCCCGGGACAGGGGACACTGAAGCTTTCTTT.